Below are 13 T cell receptor beta chains sequenced from a single sample in a study of blood T cell repertoires in COVID-19. Generated by immunoSEQ multiplex PCR, the TCRdb table keeps only in-frame clones and is missing some. The table shows approximately 70,000 clones, with less than 95% occurring only once. The sample was peripheral blood. Every receptor here comes from a woman aged 60-70 years with active COVID-19.

This clone was detected once. The chain uses TRBV28 and TRBJ2-1; 9 nucleotides line up with TRBD1. Germline V gene sequence: CDR1 MDHEN, CDR2 SYDVKM. V gave up 5 bases and J gave up 6 bases; unmatched junction bases: 11. The CDR3 sequence is 16 residues long. CDR3 sequence (DNA): TGTGCCAGCAGTCCAACCGGGACAGGGTTTTCCAATGAGCAGTTCTTC. Its protein is CASSPTGTGFSNEQFF.

The chain has TRBV12-3 or TRBV12-4 and TRBJ1-2; 9 bases line up with TRBD1. Trimming took 5 bases from V and 7 from J; bases not matched to a gene: 5. The CDR3 is 13 residues long. DNA of the CDR3: TGTGCCAGCAGTGTACGACAGGGGGGTGGCTACACCTTC. Translation gives CASSVRQGGGYTF.

The count of this clone is one. The genes are TRBV6-4 and TRBJ1-5, with D maybe TRBD1 (5 bases). This CDR3 comprises 14 residues. V gave up 0 bases and J gave up 4 bases, with 7 bases separating them. In germline, CDR1 is MRHNA, CDR2 SNTAGT. The CDR3 sequence is CASSDSGGNQPQHF. The CDR3 nucleotides are TGTGCCAGCAGTGACTCGGGGGGGAATCAGCCCCAGCATTTT.

The rearrangement uses TRBV21-1 and TRBJ2-2; TRBD2 is the table's D call and was not checked against the DNA. TRBV21-1 is termed a pseudogene. CDR3 length equals 14 residues. The CDR3 sequence is CATLAGPNTGELFF. The CDR3 DNA follows: TGTGCCACCCTAGCGGGGCCGAACACCGGGGAGCTGTTTTTT.

The genes are TRBV5-1 and TRBJ2-7; 9 nucleotides match TRBD1. This CDR3 spans 14 amino acids. The germline V gene has CDR1 SGHRS and CDR2 YFSETQ. The V gene end was trimmed by 4 bases and the J gene end by 2 bases; junction bases not matched to a gene: 4. The CDR3 region is CASSTGQGAYEQYF. The CDR3 region has the DNA TGCGCCAGCAGCACGGGACAGGGTGCCTACGAGCAGTACTTC.

This clone has just one count. The chain joins TRBV18 to TRBJ2-1, with 8 bases lining up with TRBD2. Germline V gene sequence: CDR1 KGHSH, CDR2 LQKENI. This CDR3 has 18 residues. V lost 6 bases to trimming and J lost 3 bases; unmatched junction nucleotides: 16. In DNA, the CDR3 is TGTGCCAGCTCGCCTCTTCCGACCTCGGCGGGAGGCTACAATGAGCAGTTCTTC. This codes for CASSPLPTSAGGYNEQFF.

V and J are TRBV4-1 and TRBJ1-4; 11 bases are a match to TRBD1. Germline CDR1 reads MGHRA; CDR2 reads YSYEKL. The CDR3 covers 16 residues. Losses at the gene ends were 4 bases for V and 8 bases for J; bases not matched to a gene: 9. CDR3 sequence: CASSRGQGGAGEKLFF. The CDR3 region has the DNA TGCGCCAGCAGCCGGGGACAGGGGGGCGCGGGGGAAAAACTGTTTTTT.

A few counts support this clone. V and J are TRBV6-5 and TRBJ1-5; a possible D gene is TRBD1 (5 bases). Germline assignment: CDR1 MNHEY and CDR2 SVGAGI. CDR3 size: 13 residues. Trimming took 2 bases from V and 4 from J, leaving 6 bases between them. The CDR3: CASSYRGNQPQHF. The CDR3 nucleotides are TGTGCCAGCAGTTACCGGGGGAATCAGCCCCAGCATTTT.

V usage is TRBV5-6 and J usage is TRBJ2-2; no definite D call. V lost 6 bases, J lost 4 bases, and 13 bases lay in between. Per germline, CDR1 SGHDT and CDR2 YYEEEE. CDR3 length equals 14 residues. The CDR3 DNA follows: TGTGCCAGCACTTTATCACTATTCACCGGGGAGCTGTTTTTT. Protein: CASTLSLFTGELFF.

The rearrangement joins TRBV9 to TRBJ2-7; tentative D call: TRBD2 (6 bases). CDR1 SGDLS and CDR2 YYNGEE come from the germline V gene. V shed 2 bases and J shed 6 bases, with 12 bases lying between them. This CDR3 has 13 amino acids. CDR3 region: CASSVGGNGEQYF. CDR3 coding DNA: TGTGCCAGCAGCGTGGGGGGAAACGGCGAGCAGTACTTC.

In DNA form, the CDR3 reads TGTGCCAGCAGCGATTGGGGCAACTATAATTCACCCCTCCACTTT. Its translation is CASSDWGNYNSPLHF. The chain recombines TRBV2 with TRBJ1-6; possible D gene TRBD1, 5 bases. Germline CDR1 SNHLY, CDR2 FYNNEI. V lost 6 bases, J lost 3 bases, and 12 bases lay in between. The CDR3 consists of 15 residues.

The V gene is TRBV7-9, the J gene TRBJ2-5; TRBD2 agrees at 15 bases. This CDR3 is built from 18 residues. V trimming: 5 bases; J trimming: 2 bases; junction bases outside the gene matches: 9. The germline V gene has CDR1 SEHNR and CDR2 FQNEAQ (reference sequence). The CDR3 sequence: CASSRPGLAGGRQETQYF. CDR3 sequence (DNA): TGTGCCAGCAGCCGTCCGGGACTAGCGGGAGGTCGGCAAGAGACCCAGTACTTC.

The rearrangement uses TRBV15 and TRBJ2-3; D perhaps matches TRBD2 (6 bases). V was trimmed by 2 bases and J by 2 bases, leaving 17 bases between them. From germline, CDR1 is LNHNV and CDR2 YYDKDF (reference sequence). The CDR3 length is 17 residues. The CDR3 sequence is CATSRKSGWANTDTQYF. Here the CDR3 DNA reads TGTGCCACCAGCAGAAAGAGCGGGTGGGCGAACACAGATACGCAGTATTTT.